This entry lists 14 T cell receptor beta chains sequenced from one sample in a study of response to subunit inactivated influenza vaccine. MiXCR, run by TCRdb on the RT-PCR reads, gives a single entry per CDR3 protein. The sample contains about 830,000 distinct CDR3 sequences, less than 20% of which appear only once. The sequencing here drew on PBMCs from blood, taken 4 to 6 days after vaccination. Source of these receptors: a man aged 50 or older who received an inactivated influenza vaccine.

This clonotype was counted only a few times. This rearrangement joins TRBV9 to TRBJ2-3; D not certain. The germline V gene has CDR1 SGDLS and CDR2 YYNGEE. This CDR3 contains 15 residues. V was cut by 3 bases and J by 2 bases, with 13 bases left in between. CDR3 residues: CASSDGPVDTDTQYF. The CDR3, as DNA: TGTGCCAGCAGCGACGGCCCTGTTGACACAGATACGCAGTATTTT.

Remarks on this clonotype: One end of the junction is discordant with germline, which a read error may explain. The chain couples TRBV20-1 to TRBJ1-4, with D possibly TRBD1 on 6 matching bases. The V gene's germline CDR1 is DFQATT and CDR2 SNEGSKA (reference sequence). The CDR3 is made up of 13 amino acids. The CDR3 region is CSARGQGTEKLIF. CDR3 coding DNA: TGCAGTGCTAGGGGACAAGGGACTGAAAAACTGATTTTT.

The chain uses TRBV7-9 and TRBJ2-3; perhaps TRBD2 as D (6 bases). Trimming took 3 bases from V and 5 from J, leaving 12 bases between them. Germline V gene lookup returns CDR1 SEHNR and CDR2 FQNEAQ (reference sequence). CDR3 length: 14 residues. The CDR3 region is CASSFGTAGDTQYF. The CDR3 DNA sequence: TGTGCCAGCAGCTTCGGGACTGCGGGAGATACGCAGTATTTT.

The rearrangement uses TRBV5-1 and TRBJ2-3, with D possibly TRBD1 on 5 matching bases. The CDR3 extends over 15 amino acids. The V and J ends lost 4 bases and 2 bases respectively, with 14 bases between them. CDR1 SGHRS and CDR2 YFSETQ come from the germline V gene. The CDR3, as DNA: TGCGCCAGCAGCACCGTTACAGGATACACAGATACGCAGTATTTT. It encodes CASSTVTGYTDTQYF.

The V call is TRBV7-2, the J call TRBJ1-1, with 8 bases lining up with TRBD1. This CDR3 contains 13 residues. The trim removed 5 bases at V and 6 bases at J, leaving 5 bases unmatched. Germline assignment: CDR1 SGHTA and CDR2 FQGNSA. The CDR3 DNA follows: TGTGCCAGCAGCCCCGGGACAGGTTCTGAAGCTTTCTTT. Protein sequence: CASSPGTGSEAFF.

The chain combines TRBV20-1 with TRBJ1-1; TRBD1 aligns across 7 bases. V gave up 5 bases and J gave up 4 bases; unmatched junction bases: 13. The germline gives CDR1 DFQATT, CDR2 SNEGSKA (reference sequence). This CDR3 spans 15 amino acids. The CDR3 DNA reads TGCAGTGCTCGCCAAGAGGGGGCGCGGGCCACTGAAGCTTTCTTT. Translated: CSARQEGARATEAFF.

This clonotype was counted only a few times. The V gene is TRBV29-1, the J gene TRBJ1-4; 9 bases fit TRBD1. Per the germline V gene, CDR1 is SQVTM and CDR2 is ANQGSEA. Germline trimming cut 7 bases from V and 5 bases from J; bases unmatched to any gene: 5. This CDR3 is 13 amino acids long. The CDR3 is CSAGGTGNEKLFF. The CDR3 region has the DNA TGCAGCGCCGGGGGGACAGGGAATGAAAAACTGTTTTTT. The variable domain in full, with the rest retrieved from reference TRBV29-1 and TRBJ1-4, is SAVISQKPSRDICQRGTSLTIQCQVDSQVTMMFWYRQQPGQSLTLIATANQGSEATYESGFVIDKFPISRPNLTFSTLTVSNMSPEDSSIYLCSAGGTGNEKLFFGSGTQLSVL.

This clonotype came up a few times. The chain combines TRBV4-3 with TRBJ2-1; TRBD1 matches 8 bases. This CDR3 is 17 amino acids long. Unmatched junction bases numbered 8, after V lost 0 bases and J lost 4 bases. Germline lookup yields CDR1 LGHNA and CDR2 YSLEER. CDR3 in DNA: TGCGCCAGCAGCCAAGATCTTAACAGGGGGGCGTACAATGAGCAGTTCTTC. This gives the protein CASSQDLNRGAYNEQFF.

This clonotype was detected ten times or more. This chain links TRBV10-2 with TRBJ2-5; D gene ambiguous. Between the trimmed V and J ends, which lost 2 bases and 5 bases, there was a span of 3 bases. CDR3 size: 11 residues. CDR1 WSHSY and CDR2 SAAADI come from the germline V gene. CDR3 protein: CASSELETQYF. DNA of the CDR3: TGCGCCAGCAGTGAGCTTGAGACCCAGTACTTC.

At least ten counts were recorded for this clonotype. The chain carries TRBV20-1 and TRBJ2-7; TRBD2 matches 12 bases. The germline gives CDR1 DFQATT, CDR2 SNEGSKA (reference sequence). The V segment lost 4 bases and the J segment 0 bases; nucleotides outside the gene matches: 10. The CDR3 has 17 amino acids. For the CDR3, the DNA is TGCAGTGCTAACGGGCAACTAGCGGGAGGCGGCTCCTACGAGCAGTACTTC. The encoded protein is CSANGQLAGGGSYEQYF.

This clonotype was counted between two and nine times. Here the CDR3 reads CASSPVTLGEQYF. DNA for the CDR3: TGTGCCAGCAGCCCCGTAACCTTGGGAGAGCAGTACTTC. J is TRBJ2-7 and V is TRBV7-2; D not resolved. V was shortened by 5 bases and J by 7 bases, with 15 bases between the two germline ends. Germline-derived CDR1 and CDR2 are SGHTA and FQGNSA. There are 13 residues in the CDR3.

CDR3 loop: CASSSRAGGHEQYF. CDR3 sequence (DNA): TGTGCCAGCAGTTCCCGGGCAGGCGGGCACGAGCAGTACTTC. The chain carries TRBV12-3 or TRBV12-4 and TRBJ2-7, with D possibly TRBD2 on 5 matching bases. The CDR3 sequence is 14 residues long. Trimming stripped 4 bases from V and 5 bases from J, with 15 bases between.

This clonotype has only a few counts. V gene TRBV6-1 combines with J gene TRBJ1-4; the D gene is possibly TRBD1 (6 bases). The CDR3 runs to 14 residues. V was trimmed by 11 bases and J by 6 bases, leaving 19 bases between them. Germline V gene data show CDR1 as MNHNS and CDR2 as SASEGT. In DNA form, the CDR3 reads TGTGCCGACACCCGGGACATCGAGGATGAAAAACTGTTTTTT. Protein: CADTRDIEDEKLFF.

V is TRBV18 and J is TRBJ2-7, with TRBD2 matching over 8 bases. The ends lost 0 bases at V and 3 bases at J; junction bases unmatched: 1. From germline, CDR1 is KGHSH and CDR2 LQKENI. The CDR3 is 14 amino acids. As DNA, the CDR3 is TGTGCCAGCTCACCACCACTAGCGGACTACGAGCAGTACTTC. Translated, it gives CASSPPLADYEQYF.